The present T cell receptor beta chain was sequenced within a study of a mutant IDH1 vaccine in newly diagnosed glioma. Study summary: In weeks 1, 3, 5, 7, 11, 15, 19 and 23, patients were vaccinated. Patients got their first vaccination 4-6 weeks after radiotherapy alone, or with temozolomide cycles.

This clone occurred once. Its specificity is unknown. The V and J ends lost 4 bases and 5 bases respectively, with 8 bases between them. CDR1 and CDR2 from the germline V gene are SGHTA and FQGNSA. The CDR3 consists of 12 residues. Time point here: week 11, during vaccination. Vaccination comprised doses that each held 300 ug of mutant IDH1 20-mer peptide, plus topical imiquimod. The protocol was immunoSEQ multiplex PCR, while the TCRdb copy is restricted to in-frame clones and leaves out a portion. The table records about 120,000 clones, 80% of them present only once. The source material was PBMCs, sampled from a glioma patient whose treatment included an IDH1 peptide vaccine. V gene TRBV7-2 combines with J gene TRBJ2-5; D is undetermined. This receptor was identified in a middle-aged man with glioma. CDR3 DNA: TGTGCCAGCAGCTCCCTGCGTGAGACCCAGTACTTC. This codes for CASSSLRETQYF.